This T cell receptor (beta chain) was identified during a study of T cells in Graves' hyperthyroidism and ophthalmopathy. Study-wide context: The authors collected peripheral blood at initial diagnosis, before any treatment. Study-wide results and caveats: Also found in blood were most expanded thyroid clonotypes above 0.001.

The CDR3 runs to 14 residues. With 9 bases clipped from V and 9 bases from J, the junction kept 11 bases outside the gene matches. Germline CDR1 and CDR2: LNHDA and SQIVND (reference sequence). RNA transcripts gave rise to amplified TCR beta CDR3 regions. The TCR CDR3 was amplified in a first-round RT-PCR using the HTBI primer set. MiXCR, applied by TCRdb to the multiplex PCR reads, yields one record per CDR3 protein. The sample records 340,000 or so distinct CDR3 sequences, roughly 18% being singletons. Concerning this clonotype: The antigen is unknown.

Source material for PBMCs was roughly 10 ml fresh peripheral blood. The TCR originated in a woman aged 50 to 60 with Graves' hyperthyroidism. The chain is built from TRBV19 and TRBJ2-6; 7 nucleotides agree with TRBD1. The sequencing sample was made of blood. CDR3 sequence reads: CASASTGTDNVLTF. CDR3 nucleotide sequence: TGTGCCAGCGCCTCAACCGGGACAGACAACGTCCTGACTTTC.